This TCR beta chain was obtained from a study of CD8 T cells in ankylosing spondylitis. Study results and limitations: From matched ankylosing spondylitis synovial fluid, disease-linked clones were reportedly recovered at significantly enriched levels. Disease-linked clones were CD8+ and relatively rare in peripheral blood.

TCR beta libraries were made by quantitative 5'-RACE with molecular barcodes. TCRdb re-called the 5' RACE reads with MiXCR, one entry per CDR3 protein. The sample holds about 160,000 distinct CDR3 sequences, 15% to 20% seen once. Of note for this clonotype: Its antigen is currently unknown.

This CDR3 contains 15 residues. V was cut by 6 bases and J by 4 bases, with 16 bases left in between. Germline CDR1 and CDR2: SGHTA and FQGNSA. The chain joins TRBV7-2 to TRBJ2-1; D is tentatively TRBD1 or TRBD2 (5 bases each). The material sequenced was blood, either unsorted or a sorted T cell fraction (not recorded which). This receptor was identified in a male donor with ankylosing spondylitis or in good health (not recorded which). The chain's CDR3 is CASSDPGRAYNEQFF. The DNA of the CDR3 is TGTGCCAGCAGTGACCCGGGACGAGCTTACAATGAGCAGTTCTTC.